This T cell receptor (beta chain) is from a study of post-analysis software for immune sequencing data. At the level of the study: Disease trajectories encompassed relapsing-remitting, secondary progressive and progressive-relapsing multiple sclerosis. Overall study findings and caveats: Significantly lower normalized Chao1 diversity was seen in multiple sclerosis patients than in controls. There were roughly 5 TRBV segments more frequent in patients than controls, and TRBV5-6, TRBV5-1 and TRBV20-1 were among them. Strong same-batch co-clustering of samples appeared with F measure clustering.

This clonotype was detected a few times. Antigen specificity is unknown. V trimming: 4 bases; J trimming: 5 bases; junction bases outside the gene matches: 10. Germline values: CDR1 SQVTM, CDR2 ANQGSEA. The CDR3 has 14 amino acids. Libraries were made from TCR beta cDNA, and they carried unique molecular identifiers. Input populations of roughly 0.95 to 10 million T cells gave rise to about 480,000 cDNA molecules. MiXCR was run by TCRdb on the PCR reads, yielding one entry per CDR3 protein. The data contain approximately 440,000 distinct CDR3 sequences, under 55% of them singletons. The sequenced material came from blood. The chain combines TRBV29-1 with TRBJ2-5; 7 bases align to TRBD2. The TCR was taken from a girl aged 10-17 years with multiple sclerosis. As DNA, the CDR3 is TGCAGCGTTGTATTGCGGGAGTCTACTGAGACCCAGTACTTC. Protein product: CSVVLRESTETQYF.